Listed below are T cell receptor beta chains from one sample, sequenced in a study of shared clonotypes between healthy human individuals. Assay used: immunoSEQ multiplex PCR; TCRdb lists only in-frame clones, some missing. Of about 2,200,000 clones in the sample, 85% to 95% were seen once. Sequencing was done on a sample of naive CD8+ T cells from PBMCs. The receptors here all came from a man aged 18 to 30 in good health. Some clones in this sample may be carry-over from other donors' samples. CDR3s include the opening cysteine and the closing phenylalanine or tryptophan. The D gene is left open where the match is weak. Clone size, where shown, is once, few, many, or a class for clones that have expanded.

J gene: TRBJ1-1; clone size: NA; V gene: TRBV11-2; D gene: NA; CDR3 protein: CASSLEGLNTEAFF; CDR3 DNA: TGTGCCAGCAGCTTAGAGGGGCTAAACACTGAAGCTTTCTTT
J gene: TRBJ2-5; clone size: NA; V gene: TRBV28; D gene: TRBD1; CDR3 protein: CASSQIQGFKETQYF; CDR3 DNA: TGTGCCAGCAGCCAGATACAGGGGTTCAAAGAGACCCAGTACTTC
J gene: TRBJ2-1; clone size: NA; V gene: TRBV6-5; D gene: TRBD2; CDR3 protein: CASSQLADSYNEQFF; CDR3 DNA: TGTGCCAGCAGCCAACTAGCGGACTCATACAATGAGCAGTTCTTC
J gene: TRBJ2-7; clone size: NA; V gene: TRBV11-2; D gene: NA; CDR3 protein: CASSLKVVLTPYEQYF; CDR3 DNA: TGTGCCAGCAGCTTAAAAGTGGTGCTAACCCCCTACGAGCAGTACTTC
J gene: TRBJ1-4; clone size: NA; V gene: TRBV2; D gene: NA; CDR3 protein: CASSEAGRRNEKLFF; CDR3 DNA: TGTGCCAGCAGTGAAGCGGGCAGGAGAAATGAAAAACTGTTTTTT
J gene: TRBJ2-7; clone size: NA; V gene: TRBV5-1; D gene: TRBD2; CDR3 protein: CASSLAGGRDEQYF; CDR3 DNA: TGCGCCAGCAGCTTGGCGGGCGGGAGGGATGAGCAGTACTTC
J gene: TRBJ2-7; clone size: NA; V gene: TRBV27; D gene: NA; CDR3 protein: CASSPRLAAYEQYF; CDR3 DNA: TGTGCCAGCAGTCCCCGCCTCGCTGCCTACGAGCAGTACTTC
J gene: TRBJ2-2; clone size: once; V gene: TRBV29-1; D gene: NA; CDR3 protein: CSVVPANTGELFF; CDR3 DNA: TGCAGCGTTGTTCCGGCGAACACCGGGGAGCTGTTTTTT
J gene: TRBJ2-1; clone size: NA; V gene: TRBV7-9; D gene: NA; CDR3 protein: CASSFRTKNYNEQFF; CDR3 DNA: TGTGCCAGCAGCTTTAGGACGAAAAATTACAATGAGCAGTTCTTC
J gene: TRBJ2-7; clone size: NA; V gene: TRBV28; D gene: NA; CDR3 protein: CASSYLAGRYEQYF; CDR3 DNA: TGTGCCAGCAGCTACCTGGCGGGTCGGTACGAGCAGTACTTC
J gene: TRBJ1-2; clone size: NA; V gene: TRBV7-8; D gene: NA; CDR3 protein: CASSLVGSGTLNYGYTF; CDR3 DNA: TGTGCCAGCAGCTTAGTTGGCAGCGGCACTTTAAACTATGGCTACACCTTC
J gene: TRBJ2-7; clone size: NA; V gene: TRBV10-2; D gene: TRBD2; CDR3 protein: CASSDILAGAFYEQYF; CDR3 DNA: TGCGCCAGCAGTGATATTTTAGCGGGTGCATTCTACGAGCAGTACTTC
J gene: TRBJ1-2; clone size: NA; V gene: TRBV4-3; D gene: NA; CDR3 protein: CASSQDRLGGSYGYTF; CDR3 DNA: TGCGCCAGCAGCCAAGATCGTTTGGGGGGCAGCTATGGCTACACCTTC
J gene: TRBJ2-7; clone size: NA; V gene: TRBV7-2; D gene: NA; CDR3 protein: CASSFLRAPRYEQYF; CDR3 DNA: TGTGCCAGCAGCTTTCTGCGGGCGCCCCGCTACGAGCAGTACTTC
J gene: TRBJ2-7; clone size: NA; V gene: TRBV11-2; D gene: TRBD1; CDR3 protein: CASSLTGAKGAVRTYEQYF; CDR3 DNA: TGTGCCAGCAGCTTGACTGGGGCCAAGGGGGCAGTGAGAACCTACGAGCAGTACTTC
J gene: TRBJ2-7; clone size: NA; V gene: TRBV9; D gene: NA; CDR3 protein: CASSVGPRDEQYF; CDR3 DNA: TGTGCCAGCAGCGTAGGGCCCAGGGACGAGCAGTACTTC
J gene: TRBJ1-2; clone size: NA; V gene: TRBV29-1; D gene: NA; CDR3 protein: CSVDAWNYYGYTF; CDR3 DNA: TGCAGCGTTGACGCGTGGAATTACTATGGCTACACCTTC
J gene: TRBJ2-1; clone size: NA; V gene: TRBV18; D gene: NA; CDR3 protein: CASSRFPEQFF; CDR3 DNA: TGTGCCAGCTCACGTTTCCCCGAGCAGTTCTTC
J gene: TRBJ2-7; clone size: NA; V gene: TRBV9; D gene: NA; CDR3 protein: CASSVGTISSYEQYF; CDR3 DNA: TGTGCCAGCAGCGTCGGGACAATAAGCTCCTACGAGCAGTACTTC
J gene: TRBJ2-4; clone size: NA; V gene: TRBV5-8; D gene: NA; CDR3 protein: CASSPAGAQVHIQYF; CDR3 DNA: TGTGCCAGCAGCCCGGCGGGGGCGCAGGTACACATTCAGTACTTC
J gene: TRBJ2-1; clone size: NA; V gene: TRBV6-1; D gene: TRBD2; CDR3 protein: CASSDWLAVENEQFF; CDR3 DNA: TGTGCCAGCAGTGACTGGCTAGCGGTGGAAAATGAGCAGTTCTTC
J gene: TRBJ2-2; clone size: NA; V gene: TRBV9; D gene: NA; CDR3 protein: CASSVEGGITGELFF; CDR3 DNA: TGTGCCAGCAGCGTAGAGGGGGGCATCACCGGGGAGCTGTTTTTT
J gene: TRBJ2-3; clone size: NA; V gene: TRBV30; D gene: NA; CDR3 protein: CAWRVESTDTQYF; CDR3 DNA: TGTGCCTGGAGGGTAGAGAGCACAGATACGCAGTATTTT
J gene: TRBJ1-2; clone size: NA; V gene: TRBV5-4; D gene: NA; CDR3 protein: CASSFFGGNYGYTF; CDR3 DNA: TGTGCCAGCAGTTTCTTTGGGGGCAACTATGGCTACACCTTC
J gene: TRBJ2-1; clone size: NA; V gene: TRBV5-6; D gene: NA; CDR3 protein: CASSLVGGLQGLDNEQFF; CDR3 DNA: TGTGCCAGCAGCTTGGTTGGAGGGCTGCAGGGGTTGGACAATGAGCAGTTCTTC
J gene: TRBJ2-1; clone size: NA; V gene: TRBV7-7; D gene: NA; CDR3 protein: CASSFSLGANNEQFF; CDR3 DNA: TGTGCCAGCAGCTTTTCCCTTGGGGCAAACAATGAGCAGTTCTTC